Listed here are 30 T cell receptor beta chains from one sample, sequenced in a study of CD8+CD57+ T cells in acquired aplastic anemia. Before being chosen for sequencing, patients had shown CD8+CD57+ cell expansion by flow cytometry. Genomic DNA served as template for TCR beta VDJ and CDR3 profiling. A single record per CDR3 protein comes from TCRdb applying MiXCR to the reads. The sample has roughly 98,000 distinct CDR3 sequences, 65% to 70% seen once. The sample taken for sequencing was sorted CD4+, CD8+, or CD8+CD57+ T cells (not recorded which) from PBMCs. These receptors were collected from a human donor with aplastic anemia.

This rearrangement joins TRBV2 to TRBJ1-6; D gene unclear. This CDR3 spans 15 amino acids. V gave up 7 bases and J gave up 3 bases, with 13 bases separating them. Germline assignment: CDR1 SNHLY and CDR2 FYNNEI. CDR3 DNA: TGTGCCAGCACCGGTTCCTCTTTCTATAATTCACCCCTCCACTTT. Protein sequence: CASTGSSFYNSPLHF.

This clonotype occurred once. The chain combines TRBV7-6 with TRBJ2-1; 7 bases agree with TRBD2. The V gene end was trimmed by 1 base and the J gene end by 6 bases; junction bases not matched to a gene: 6. The CDR3 consists of 15 residues. Germline V gene data show CDR1 as SGHVS and CDR2 as FNYEAQ. The CDR3 sequence: CASSLVLAEGNEQFF. The CDR3 nucleotides read TGTGCCAGCAGCTTAGTCCTAGCGGAGGGCAATGAGCAGTTCTTC.

This chain joins TRBV19 and TRBJ1-6; D might be TRBD1 (5 bases). Germline V CDR1 and CDR2: LNHDA, SQIVND (reference sequence). CDR3 length: 17 residues. Trimming stripped 5 bases from V and 7 bases from J, with 21 bases between. The CDR3 nucleotides are TGTGCCAGTAGTGACAGTGGGGGGGGATACAGCAATTCACCCCTCCACTTT. Translated: CASSDSGGGYSNSPLHF. The full variable domain, completed using reference TRBV19 and TRBJ1-6, is DGGITQSPKYLFRKEGQNVTLSCEQNLNHDAMYWYRQDPGQGLRLIYYSQIVNDFQKGDIAEGYSVSREKKESFPLTVTSAQKNPTAFYLCASSDSGGGYSNSPLHFGNGTRLTVT.

Only a few counts were recorded for this clonotype. This chain joins TRBV20-1 and TRBJ2-7, with TRBD1 identical over 7 bases. J was trimmed by 6 bases and V by 3 bases; bases with no gene match: 2. Germline CDR1 DFQATT, CDR2 SNEGSKA (reference sequence). The CDR3 runs 11 residues. The CDR3 coding sequence is TGCAGTGCTAGGGGACAGTTCGAGCAGTACTTC. This encodes CSARGQFEQYF.

This clonotype was seen ten or more times. V and J are TRBV20-1 and TRBJ2-5, with TRBD2 identical over 9 bases. The V gene's germline CDR1 is DFQATT and CDR2 SNEGSKA (reference sequence). The CDR3 is 15 amino acids. V dropped 3 bases and J dropped 7; count of bases not matched to a gene: 12. Written as DNA, the CDR3 is TGCAGTGCTAGGGAAGCGGGGGGCCGAGAAAGGACCCAGTACTTC. Translation gives CSAREAGGRERTQYF.

The rearrangement links TRBV10-3 to TRBJ1-5; unclear D gene. The germline V gene has CDR1 ENHRY and CDR2 SYGVKD. Trimming removed 2 bases at V and 0 bases at J, with 5 bases between. The CDR3 has 14 residues. CDR3 protein: CAISEMISNQPQHF. Here the CDR3 DNA reads TGTGCCATCAGTGAGATGATTAGCAATCAGCCCCAGCATTTT.

The chain is built from TRBV24-1 and TRBJ2-3; 15 bases line up with TRBD2. V lost 3 bases, J lost 3 bases, and 3 bases stayed unmatched. CDR1 and CDR2 (germline): KGHDR, SFDVKD. This CDR3 is built from 17 residues. The CDR3 DNA sequence: TGTGCCACCAGTGATCCCGGACTAGCGGGGGGGACAGATACGCAGTATTTT. It translates to CATSDPGLAGGTDTQYF.

This sequence joins TRBV15 and TRBJ1-2; TRBD1 matches at 9 bases. The CDR3 extends over 14 amino acids. V shed 0 bases, J shed 8 bases, and the junction held 4 bases outside the gene matches. From germline, CDR1 is LNHNV and CDR2 YYDKDF (reference sequence). CDR3: CATSRDRTGGGYTF. For the CDR3, the DNA is TGTGCCACCAGCAGAGATAGAACAGGGGGCGGCTACACCTTC.

The rearrangement links TRBV10-3 to TRBJ2-3; the D gene is possibly TRBD2 (7 bases). CDR3 length: 18 amino acids. CDR1 and CDR2 (germline): ENHRY, SYGVKD. V shed 5 bases and J shed 3 bases, with 24 bases lying between them. The CDR3 protein is CAISPSILKGGLTDTQYF. The CDR3 DNA sequence: TGTGCCATCAGTCCCTCCATTCTGAAGGGGGGGCTAACAGATACGCAGTATTTT.

This clonotype occurred many times. This rearrangement joins TRBV4-2 to TRBJ1-2; D is undetermined. CDR1 and CDR2 from the germline V gene are LGHNA and YNFKEQ. V was shortened by 0 bases and J by 0 bases, with 14 bases between the two germline ends. The CDR3 is 17 amino acids. Here the CDR3 DNA reads TGTGCCAGCAGCCAAGATCTTGAGGCAGCCTCTAACTATGGCTACACCTTC. Translating it yields CASSQDLEAASNYGYTF.

This clonotype was counted only a few times. The V call is TRBV15, the J call TRBJ2-5; D is perhaps TRBD1 (6 bases). The CDR3 is made up of 14 amino acids. Between the trimmed V and J ends, which lost 1 base and 2 bases, there was a span of 8 bases. The germline V gene has CDR1 LNHNV and CDR2 YYDKDF (reference sequence). CDR3 in amino acids: CATSRGGQQETQYF. The CDR3 DNA sequence: TGTGCCACCAGCAGAGGAGGACAGCAAGAGACCCAGTACTTC.

This clonotype was recorded once. This chain connects TRBV6-1 to TRBJ2-7; D is undetermined. This CDR3 contains 12 residues. V dropped 1 base and J dropped 7 bases, with 8 bases sitting between them. CDR1 is MNHNS and CDR2 is SASEGT in the germline V gene. The CDR3 DNA reads TGTGCCAGCAGTGAAGAGGCATGGGAGCAGTACTTC. Residues: CASSEEAWEQYF.

This clonotype has a single count. The final CDR3 position lacks the conserved phenylalanine or tryptophan, pointing to a likely read error. V and J are TRBV10-3 and TRBJ1-3; tentatively, D is TRBD1 (6 bases). The CDR3 sequence is 15 residues long. Germline V gene lookup returns CDR1 ENHRY and CDR2 SYGVKD. V was cut by 7 bases and J by 6 bases, with 19 bases left in between. CDR3 loop: CAIKEDGGQLNTIYL. In DNA form, the CDR3 reads TGTGCCATCAAGGAGGATGGGGGGCAATTAAACACCATATATCTT.

About this clonotype itself: At one of its ends the junction is not consistent with the germline gene, which may arise from a read error. This chain links TRBV20-1 with TRBJ2-1, with D perhaps being TRBD1 or TRBD2 (6 bases each). This CDR3 has 14 amino acids. Per the germline V gene, CDR1 is DFQATT and CDR2 is SNEGSKA (reference sequence). The CDR3 here is CSARDPWRGNEQLF. DNA of the CDR3: TGCAGTGCTAGAGATCCCTGGAGGGGGAATGAGCAGCTCTTC.

V usage is TRBV4-1 and J usage is TRBJ2-7; D ambiguous. CDR3 size: 13 residues. Trimming removed 2 bases at V and 5 bases at J, with 10 bases between. From germline, CDR1 is MGHRA and CDR2 YSYEKL. The CDR3 region is CASSQIGNHEQYF. CDR3 DNA sequence: TGCGCCAGCAGCCAAATAGGGAACCACGAGCAGTACTTC.

The chain has TRBV2 and TRBJ2-3; TRBD2 matches at 9 bases. The CDR3 is made up of 15 amino acids. With 5 bases clipped from V and 0 bases from J, the junction kept 3 bases outside the gene matches. Germline loops: CDR1 SNHLY, CDR2 FYNNEI. CDR3 DNA: TGTGCCAGCAGTCTCGGGACTAGCAGCACAGATACGCAGTATTTT. Protein: CASSLGTSSTDTQYF.

The chain joins TRBV29-1 to TRBJ1-5; 9 bases align to TRBD1. Per the germline V gene, CDR1 is SQVTM and CDR2 is ANQGSEA. The CDR3 length is 13 residues. The V gene end was trimmed by 6 bases and the J gene end by 4 bases; junction bases not matched to a gene: 4. CDR3 sequence reads: CSVRDRVNQPQHF. The CDR3 nucleotides read TGCAGCGTCAGGGACAGGGTGAATCAGCCCCAGCATTTT.

This clonotype has at least ten counts. The chain joins TRBV5-5 to TRBJ2-7, with 7 bases identical to TRBD2. The V gene's germline CDR1 is SGHKS and CDR2 YYEKEE (reference sequence). Trimming took 3 bases from V and 3 from J; bases not matched to a gene: 3. The CDR3 is 13 amino acids. This CDR3 reads CASSWGGVYEQYF. The DNA of the CDR3 is TGTGCCAGCAGCTGGGGGGGGGTCTACGAGCAGTACTTC. The variable domain in full, with the rest retrieved from reference TRBV5-5 and TRBJ2-7, is DAGVTQSPTHLIKTRGQQVTLRCSPISGHKSVSWYQQVLGQGPQFIFQYYEKEERGRGNFPDRFSARQFPNYSSELNVNALLLGDSALYLCASSWGGVYEQYFGPGTRLTVT.

V usage is TRBV2 and J usage is TRBJ1-1; D remains ambiguous. The ends were cut back, 1 base at V and 5 bases at J, with 11 bases in the middle. This CDR3 is 14 amino acids long. CDR1 is SNHLY, CDR2 FYNNEI, per germline. The CDR3 loop reads CASSEGVGKTEAFF. The CDR3 nucleotides are TGTGCCAGCAGTGAAGGGGTTGGGAAAACTGAAGCTTTCTTT. The full variable domain, with the rest looked up from reference TRBV2 and TRBJ1-1, is EPEVTQTPSHQVTQMGQEVILRCVPISNHLYFYWYRQILGQKVEFLVSFYNNEISEKSEIFDDQFSVERPDGSNFTLKIRSTKLEDSAMYFCASSEGVGKTEAFFGQGTRLTVV.

The chain carries TRBV11-2 and TRBJ2-1; D uncertain. V gave up 1 base and J gave up 4 bases, with 11 bases separating them. Per germline, CDR1 SGHAT and CDR2 FQNNGV. The CDR3 has 15 residues. Here the CDR3 DNA reads TGTGCCAGCAGCTTAGGCACTAATACTTACAATGAGCAGTTCTTC. Protein product: CASSLGTNTYNEQFF.

This clonotype was counted once. The rearrangement links TRBV14 to TRBJ2-7, with 7 bases fitting TRBD1. The ends lost 7 bases at V and 6 bases at J; junction bases unmatched: 6. The CDR3 totals 12 residues. Germline V gene sequence: CDR1 SGHDN, CDR2 FVKESK. CDR3 coding DNA: TGTGCCAGCACCCAGACAGGGATCGAGCAGTACTTC. Its translation is CASTQTGIEQYF.

This clonotype was counted only a few times. The chain employs TRBV7-9 and TRBJ2-3, with D possibly matching TRBD1 (5 bases). The ends were cut back, 6 bases at V and 4 bases at J, with 8 bases in the middle. The CDR3 totals 12 residues. Per germline, CDR1 SEHNR and CDR2 FQNEAQ (reference sequence). CDR3 in amino acids: CASRTAPDTQYF. Written as DNA, the CDR3 is TGTGCCAGCAGGACAGCACCAGATACGCAGTATTTT.

The sample holds many counts of this clonotype. The V gene is TRBV6-5, the J gene TRBJ1-1; D is undetermined. The CDR3 consists of 12 residues. Trimming stripped 6 bases from V and 1 base from J, with 6 bases between. Per the germline V gene, CDR1 is MNHEY and CDR2 is SVGAGI. CDR3 sequence reads: CASSFGNTEAFF. Here the CDR3 DNA reads TGTGCCAGCAGCTTCGGGAACACTGAAGCTTTCTTT.

This chain joins TRBV2 and TRBJ1-2; D gene ambiguous. Trimming pared 3 bases from V and 4 bases from J, leaving 9 bases between. Germline V gene data show CDR1 as SNHLY and CDR2 as FYNNEI. The CDR3 length is 13 residues. CDR3 DNA sequence: TGTGCCAGCAGTGATCTAGTCAGCTATGGCTACACCTTC. The encoded protein is CASSDLVSYGYTF.

This sequence joins TRBV7-2 and TRBJ2-7; the D is unclear. Germline CDR1 SGHTA, CDR2 FQGNSA. The CDR3 has 12 amino acids. Trimming took 1 base from V and 6 from J, leaving 7 bases between them. CDR3 in amino acids: CASSLDNPEQYF. The DNA of the CDR3 is TGTGCCAGCAGCTTAGATAATCCCGAGCAGTACTTC.

The rearrangement joins TRBV15 to TRBJ2-7, with 11 bases lining up with TRBD2. This CDR3 has 16 amino acids. The ends lost 2 bases at V and 1 base at J; junction bases unmatched: 4. CDR1 is LNHNV and CDR2 is YYDKDF in the germline V gene (reference sequence). CDR3 region: CATSRPSGGPSYEQYF. The CDR3 bases are TGTGCCACCAGCAGACCTAGCGGGGGGCCTTCCTACGAGCAGTACTTC. The full variable domain, its missing parts supplied by reference TRBV15 and TRBJ2-7, is DAMVIQNPRYQVTQFGKPVTLSCSQTLNHNVMYWYQQKSSQAPKLLFHYYDKDFNNEADTPDNFQSRRPNTSFCFLDIRSPGLGDTAMYLCATSRPSGGPSYEQYFGPGTRLTVT.

Remarks on this clonotype: Its ends do not fully match the called genes, so a read error is possible. V and J are TRBV19 and TRBJ1-1; no reliable D call. The germline gives CDR1 LNHDA, CDR2 SQIVND (reference sequence). This CDR3 is 15 amino acids long. CDR3 coding DNA: TGTGCCGGTAGGCCGTATGCGCTGGGAACGCCTGAAGCTTTCTTT. As protein: CAGRPYALGTPEAFF.

This clonotype is labeled medium-sized. The rearrangement uses TRBV29-1 and TRBJ2-1; 9 bases line up with TRBD1. Germline CDR1 is SQVTM and CDR2 is ANQGSEA. J gave up 6 bases and V 4 bases, and 4 bases lay outside the gene matches. The CDR3 runs to 13 residues. The CDR3 loop reads CSVAGTGSNEQFF. The CDR3 coding sequence is TGCAGCGTTGCAGGGACAGGGTCCAATGAGCAGTTCTTC.

V usage is TRBV20-1 and J usage is TRBJ2-7; 12 nucleotides align to TRBD2. This CDR3 has 15 amino acids. The germline V gene encodes CDR1 DFQATT and CDR2 SNEGSKA (reference sequence). V lost 0 bases to trimming and J lost 2 bases; unmatched junction nucleotides: 2. CDR3 coding DNA: TGCAGTGCTAGAGATAGGACTAGCGGGGCCTACGAGCAGTACTTC. Amino acid sequence: CSARDRTSGAYEQYF.

This CDR3 is CSVADRRKGNTIYF. For the CDR3, the DNA is TGCAGTGTTGCGGACAGGCGAAAAGGAAACACCATATATTTT. The chain combines TRBV20-1 with TRBJ1-3; TRBD1 aligns across 7 bases. This CDR3 spans 14 amino acids. V lost 7 bases, J lost 4 bases, and 10 bases stayed unmatched. CDR1 and CDR2 from the germline V gene are DFQATT and SNEGSKA (reference sequence).